This TCR beta chain stems from a study of blood T cells in healthy people across ages. Background on the study: About one barcoded beta molecule per two T cells was captured by template switching.

General study findings and limits: It was held that diversity estimates obtained from one million T cells represented underestimates. Strong correlation linked observed beta diversity and percent naive T cells.

A remark on this clonotype: Its antigen is currently unknown.

This CDR3 has 20 amino acids. PCR was performed a second time for about 6 to 12 cycles using a sample-barcoded 5' primer and a J-beta primer mix. Tags on each cDNA molecule came from a template-switch adaptor with 12 random nucleotides. TCRdb used MiXCR to reprocess the 5' RACE reads, holding one entry per CDR3 protein. Here the sample spans approximately 2,000,000 distinct CDR3 sequences, about two fifths being singletons. The chain employs TRBV21-1 and TRBJ2-6; the table's D call of TRBD1 was not tested on the DNA. TRBV21-1 is marked as a pseudogene. What was sequenced was blood. This clonotype was sampled from a human donor in good health. The CDR3 nucleotides are TGTGCCAGCAGCAATGGGGTCCCCTTCAGGCCAAGCTCTGGGGCCAACGTCCTGACTTTC. Residues: CASSNGVPFRPSSGANVLTF.